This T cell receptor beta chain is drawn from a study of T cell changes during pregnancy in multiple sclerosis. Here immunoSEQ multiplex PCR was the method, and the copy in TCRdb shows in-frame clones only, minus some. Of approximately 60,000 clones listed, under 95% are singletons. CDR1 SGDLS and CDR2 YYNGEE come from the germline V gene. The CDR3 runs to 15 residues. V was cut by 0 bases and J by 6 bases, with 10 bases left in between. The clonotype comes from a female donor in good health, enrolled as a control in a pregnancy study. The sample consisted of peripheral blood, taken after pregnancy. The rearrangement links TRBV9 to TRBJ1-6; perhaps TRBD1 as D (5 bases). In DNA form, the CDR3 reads TGTGCCAGCAGCGTAGGCGGGACGGCTAATTCACCCCTCCACTTT. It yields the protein CASSVGGTANSPLHF.